Listed below are T cell receptor beta chains from one sample, sequenced in a study of blood T cell repertoires in COVID-19. Assay: immunoSEQ multiplex PCR; the TCRdb copy retains only in-frame clones and omits some. The data contain some 64,000 clones, around 90% of them seen just once; the ten biggest clones take up roughly 3.5%. The specimen sequenced was peripheral blood. The source of these receptors is a middle-aged man with active COVID-19. CDR3s include the opening cysteine and the closing phenylalanine or tryptophan. The order of the fields is D gene, clone size, J gene, V gene, CDR3 DNA, CDR3 protein. D genes are given only for firm matches. Part of the rows lack a size; the others show once, few, many or a class for expanded clones.

>TRBD1|-|TRBJ2-7|TRBV24-1
TGTGCCACCAGTGATTATGGACAGGGGATTGATTTCTACGAGCAGTACTTC
CATSDYGQGIDFYEQYF
>TRBD2|-|TRBJ2-1|TRBV2
TGTGCCAGCAGTGAATTTAGACTAGCATCCTACGATGAGCAGTTCTTC
CASSEFRLASYDEQFF
>-|-|TRBJ2-2|TRBV13
TGTGCCAGCAGCTTACAGGAGGCGAACACCGGGGAGCTGTTTTTT
CASSLQEANTGELFF
>TRBD2|once|TRBJ2-7|TRBV6-5
TGTGCGGGGGGGAGAGGAGGCAATTACTACGAGCAGTACTTC
CAGGRGGNYYEQYF
>-|-|TRBJ2-7|TRBV6-5
TGTGCCAGCAGCGCGGCCGGCGGGGTTTTATACGAGCAGTACTTC
CASSAAGGVLYEQYF
>-|-|TRBJ1-2|TRBV6-1
TGTGCCAGCAGTGAAGGAGGGGGATTCTATGGCTACACCTTC
CASSEGGGFYGYTF
>TRBD2|-|TRBJ2-3|TRBV5-4
TGTGCCAGCAGACAAGGGACTAGCATTAGCACAGATACGCAGTATTTT
CASRQGTSISTDTQYF
>TRBD2|-|TRBJ2-3|TRBV6-4
TGTGCCTCTGCTCGCGGGGGTTTTACAGATACGCAGTATTTT
CASARGGFTDTQYF
>-|-|TRBJ2-3|TRBV7-9
TGTGCCAGCAGCTTAACCGGGGGAACAGATACGCAGTATTTT
CASSLTGGTDTQYF
>-|-|TRBJ2-2|TRBV4-3
TGCGCCAGCAGCCAAGCGCCAGGGGAAACCGGGGAGCTGTTTTTT
CASSQAPGETGELFF
>-|-|TRBJ1-2|TRBV6-6
TGTGCCAGCAGTCCGAGACAAAATAACTATGGCTACACCTTC
CASSPRQNNYGYTF
>-|-|TRBJ1-2|TRBV5-1
TGCGCCAGCAGCTTGGGAACCAGGGCGAACTATGGCTACACCTTC
CASSLGTRANYGYTF
>TRBD1|-|TRBJ1-6|TRBV6-5
TGTGCCAGCAGTTACGATCAGGGACAGAGGAATTCACCCCTCCACTTT
CASSYDQGQRNSPLHF
>TRBD2|-|TRBJ2-1|TRBV9
TGTGCCAGCAGCTTCACCGGGACTAGAGGCGATGAGCAGTTCTTC
CASSFTGTRGDEQFF
>-|-|TRBJ1-3|TRBV7-9
TGTGCCAGCAGCTTGCGACAGGGAAACACCATATATTTT
CASSLRQGNTIYF
>TRBD2|-|TRBJ2-2|TRBV7-2
TGTGCCAGCAGCTCAGGACTAGCCCGGGGGAGGGAGCTGTTTTTT
CASSSGLARGRELFF
>-|-|TRBJ1-2|TRBV2
TGTGCCAGCAGTCCCCAGGGGCTGTCTGGCTACACCTTC
CASSPQGLSGYTF
>-|-|TRBJ1-5|TRBV7-6
TGTGCCAGCAGCTCAGGGCCTAAAACCGGACCCCAGCATTTT
CASSSGPKTGPQHF
>-|-|TRBJ2-3|TRBV7-8
TGTGCCAGCAGCCCTTTGGGGGGGGGCGGCACAGATACGCAGTATTTT
CASSPLGGGGTDTQYF
>-|-|TRBJ1-5|TRBV27
TGTGCCAGCAGTTTTAAGGGGAACCAGCCCCAGCATTTT
CASSFKGNQPQHF
>-|few|TRBJ1-5|TRBV5-5
TGTGCCAGCAGCTTAGCTGAGGGACAGCCCCAGCATTTT
CASSLAEGQPQHF
>-|-|TRBJ1-3|TRBV19
TGTGCCAGTAGTACGGGAACCTCCTCTGGAAACACCATATATTTT
CASSTGTSSGNTIYF
>TRBD2|-|TRBJ2-7|TRBV4-2
TGTGCCAGCAACAACTACCCCCTTAGCGGGGGCTCCTACGAGCAGTACTTC
CASNNYPLSGGSYEQYF
>-|-|TRBJ2-1|TRBV12-5
TGTGCTAGTGGTTTGGTTGGACCAAGAGAGGGGCAGTTCTTC
CASGLVGPREGQFF
>TRBD1|-|TRBJ1-2|TRBV25-1
TGTGCCAGCAGTGAGACAGGGGGCTATGGCTACACCTTC
CASSETGGYGYTF
>-|-|TRBJ2-7|TRBV2
TGTGCCAGCAGGGTAGTCGGGGGCTCCTACGAGCAGTACTTC
CASRVVGGSYEQYF
>-|-|TRBJ2-7|TRBV7-2
TGTGCCAGCAGTGAAGGGGTCGAGCAGTACTTC
CASSEGVEQYF
>TRBD1|-|TRBJ2-2|TRBV7-6
TGTGCCAGCAGCCCCCCGGACAGGGTAGTCGGTACCGGGGAGCTGTTTTTT
CASSPPDRVVGTGELFF
>-|once|TRBJ1-6|TRBV25-1
TGTGCCAGCAGTGAAACAGGGTACAATTCACCCCTCCACTTT
CASSETGYNSPLHF
>-|-|TRBJ2-5|TRBV15
TGTGCCACCAGCAGGGGGGACACAGAGACCCAGTACTTC
CATSRGDTETQYF
>-|-|TRBJ1-3|TRBV15
TGTGCCACCAGCAGAGATCTGGGGCCCCGGCGTGCTGGAAACACCATATATTTT
CATSRDLGPRRAGNTIYF
>-|-|TRBJ1-2|TRBV19
TGTGCCAGTAGTATAGGGGGGCCCAGCTATGGCTACACCTTC
CASSIGGPSYGYTF
>TRBD2|-|TRBJ2-3|TRBV2
TGTGCCAGCAGTGAAGCAGGGAGACTAGCGGTAGATACGCAGTATTTT
CASSEAGRLAVDTQYF
>-|-|TRBJ1-1|TRBV10-3
TGTGCCATCAGTGAGAGGACGGCGGGGAACACTGAAGCTTTCTTT
CAISERTAGNTEAFF
>-|few|TRBJ2-1|TRBV19
TGTGCCAGTAGTATAGCTGGCGGGTTTTACAATGAGCAGTTCTTC
CASSIAGGFYNEQFF
>TRBD2|-|TRBJ2-2|TRBV7-9
TGTGCCAGCAGCCACCCGGGAGCGGGGGGAAACACCGGGGAGCTGTTTTTT
CASSHPGAGGNTGELFF
>TRBD2|-|TRBJ2-5|TRBV5-5
TGTGCCAGCAGGACCGGGACTAGCGGGGTTTATTCCGCGGAGACCCAGTACTTC
CASRTGTSGVYSAETQYF
>-|-|TRBJ2-3|TRBV7-3
TGTGCCAGCAGCTTAGCCCCCCCCTATAGAGGCAGTTGCACAGATACGCAGTATTTT
CASSLAPPYRGSCTDTQYF
>TRBD1|-|TRBJ1-6|TRBV6-5
TGTGCCAGCAAACCGGGACAGCTTAATTCACCCCTCCACTTT
CASKPGQLNSPLHF
>-|-|TRBJ2-5|TRBV11-1
TGTGCCAGCAGCGCCCGTACAGGGTTCGAGACCCAGTACTTC
CASSARTGFETQYF
>-|-|TRBJ1-2|TRBV24-1
TGTGCCACCAGTGAACAGGGAGAAGGCTACACCTTC
CATSEQGEGYTF
>TRBD1|-|TRBJ1-4|TRBV4-2
TGTGCCAGCAGCCCAACCGCAGGGGGCTCCGGGACTTTT
CASSPTAGGSGTF
>TRBD1|-|TRBJ2-5|TRBV6-5
TGTGCCAGCGGGGGACAGGGTTACGGGACCCAGTACTTC
CASGGQGYGTQYF
>TRBD1|-|TRBJ2-5|TRBV11-3
TGTGCCAGCAGCGGGAGGACAGGGGGGGGGACCCAGTACTTC
CASSGRTGGGTQYF
>-|once|TRBJ1-1|TRBV12-3/TRBV12-4
TGTGCCAGCAGGTATGGGGCGGGAGCTGAAGCTTTCTTT
CASRYGAGAEAFF
>TRBD1|-|TRBJ2-1|TRBV7-9
TGTGCCAGCAGCCGAACGACAGGGTCAAATCGTGGGGATGAGCAGTTCTTC
CASSRTTGSNRGDEQFF
>-|-|TRBJ2-2|TRBV3-1/TRBV3-2
TGTGCCAGCAGCCAAGGGGGAGCCATCACCGGGGAGCTGTTTTTT
CASSQGGAITGELFF
>-|-|TRBJ2-1|TRBV6-5
TGTGCCAGCAGTTCAGGCAGATACAATGAGCAGTTCTTC
CASSSGRYNEQFF
>-|-|TRBJ1-4|TRBV30
TGTGCCTGGAGGGAGGGGAAAACTAATGAAAAACTGTTTTTT
CAWREGKTNEKLFF
>TRBD2|-|TRBJ2-7|TRBV14
TGTGCCAGCAGCCAGCCCGGGACTACCAGTTACGAGCAGTACTTC
CASSQPGTTSYEQYF
>TRBD1|-|TRBJ1-6|TRBV25-1
TGTGCCAGCAGTGATCTTGGACAGGGTTATTCACCCCTCCACTTT
CASSDLGQGYSPLHF
>TRBD2|-|TRBJ2-7|TRBV11-2
TGTGCCAGCAGCACGGCCCGGACTAGCGGGGGCCCTTACTCCTACGAGCAGTACTTC
CASSTARTSGGPYSYEQYF
>-|-|TRBJ2-7|TRBV30
TGTGCCTGGAGTGTGGGAGTCCCGTCCGAGCAGTACTTC
CAWSVGVPSEQYF
>TRBD2|-|TRBJ2-1|TRBV5-1
TGCGCCAGCAGCTTGAGTGGCGGGGGAGCGGACGGTGAGCAGTTCTTC
CASSLSGGGADGEQFF